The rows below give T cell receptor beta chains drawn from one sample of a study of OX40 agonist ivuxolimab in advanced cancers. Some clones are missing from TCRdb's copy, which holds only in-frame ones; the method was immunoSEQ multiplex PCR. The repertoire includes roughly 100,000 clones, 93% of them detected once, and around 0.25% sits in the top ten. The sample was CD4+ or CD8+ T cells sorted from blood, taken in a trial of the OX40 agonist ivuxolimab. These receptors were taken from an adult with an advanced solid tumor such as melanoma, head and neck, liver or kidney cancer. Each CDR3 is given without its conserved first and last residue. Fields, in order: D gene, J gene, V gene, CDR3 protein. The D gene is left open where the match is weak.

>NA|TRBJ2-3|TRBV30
AWSTLRAGGTDTQY
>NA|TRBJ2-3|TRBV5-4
ASSLFTDTQY
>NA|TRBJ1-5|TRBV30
AWQGLNQPQH
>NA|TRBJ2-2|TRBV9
ASSARMEHTGELF
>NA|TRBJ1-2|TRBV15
ATSRVQGEVYGYT
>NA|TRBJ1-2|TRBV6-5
ASSYTSGLYGYT
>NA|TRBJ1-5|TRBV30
AWSRWGQPQH
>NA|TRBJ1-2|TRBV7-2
ASSFPWVSGYT
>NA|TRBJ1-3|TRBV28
ASSGAWGSGNTIY
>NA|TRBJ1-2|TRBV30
AWRQGDYGYT
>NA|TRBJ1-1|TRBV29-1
SGMSRWGTEAF
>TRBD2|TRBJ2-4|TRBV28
ASSILLAGGQRGIQY
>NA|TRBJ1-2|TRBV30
AWSGEWGASGYT
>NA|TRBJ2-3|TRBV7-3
ASSLMATDTQY
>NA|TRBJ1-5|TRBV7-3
ASSSTGKQPQH
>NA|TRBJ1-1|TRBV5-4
ASSLEPLNTEAF
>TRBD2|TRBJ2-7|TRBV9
ASSVAGGTEQY
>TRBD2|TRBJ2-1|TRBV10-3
ATAGTYNEQF
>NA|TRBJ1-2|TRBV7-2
ASSLAFRGFDYGYT
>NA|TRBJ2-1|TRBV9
ASSVEASRSNEQF
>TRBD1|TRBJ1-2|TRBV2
ASSDQTGGNGYT
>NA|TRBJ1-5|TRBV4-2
ASSQESAGFSNQPQH
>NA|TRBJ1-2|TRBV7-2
ASSLGYGGGGYT
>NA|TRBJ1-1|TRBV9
ASSVEVVTEAF
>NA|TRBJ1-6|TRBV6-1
ASSNPGQSNSPLH
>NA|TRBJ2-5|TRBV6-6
ASSTQGRGLETQY
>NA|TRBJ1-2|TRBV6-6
ASSYSSGPYGYT
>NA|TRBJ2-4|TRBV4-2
ASSQRQLNIQY
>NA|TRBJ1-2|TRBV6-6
ASTPYGGPYGYT
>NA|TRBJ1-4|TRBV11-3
ASSEVGPPGEKLF
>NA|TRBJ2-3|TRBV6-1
ASRPRTDTQY
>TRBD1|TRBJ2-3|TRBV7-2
ASSPWTGALTDTQY
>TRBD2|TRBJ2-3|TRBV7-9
ASRLAGTDTQY
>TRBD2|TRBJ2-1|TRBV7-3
ASSVLAGVDNEQF
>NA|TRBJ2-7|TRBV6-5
ASSYPRGEQY
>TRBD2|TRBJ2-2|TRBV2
ATPGLAIETNTGELF
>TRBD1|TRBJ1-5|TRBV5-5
ASSRDRVNQPQH
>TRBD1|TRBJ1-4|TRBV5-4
ASSRNRGSGEKLF
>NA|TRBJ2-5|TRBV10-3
AISDGRAQETQY
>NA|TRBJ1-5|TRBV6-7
ASSYSPNRVSNQPQH
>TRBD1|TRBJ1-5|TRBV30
AWSVRRQGGQPQH
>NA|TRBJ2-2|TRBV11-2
ASSFTNTGELF
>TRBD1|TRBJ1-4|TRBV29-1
SVEFPGQGPEKLF
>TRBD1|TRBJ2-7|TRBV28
ASSPWTGNSYEQY
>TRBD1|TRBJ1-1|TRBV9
ASSVTGVGDTEAF
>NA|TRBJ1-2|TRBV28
ASSSPGTSYGYT
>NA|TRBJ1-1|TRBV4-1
ASSQVGQGNTETF
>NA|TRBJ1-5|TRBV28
ASSSGGSNQPQH
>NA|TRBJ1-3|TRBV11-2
ASSLMGSGNTIY
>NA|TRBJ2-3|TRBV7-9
ASSLVDTQY
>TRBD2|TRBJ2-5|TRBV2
ASSDGVYPTSGSVQTQY
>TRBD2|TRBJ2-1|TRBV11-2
ASSYPSGGYNEQF
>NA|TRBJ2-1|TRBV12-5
ASGPRGQRDSYNEQF
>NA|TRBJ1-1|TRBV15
ATSTDGLGTEAF